A single sample gave rise to the 9 T cell receptor beta chains below, sequenced in a study of blood T cell repertoires in COVID-19. This table comes from immunoSEQ multiplex PCR, and its TCRdb copy is limited to in-frame clones, with some not included. The table includes 250,000 or so clones, nearly 85% detected once. Sequencing input: peripheral blood. The source of these receptors is a human donor in a cohort sampled during active COVID-19.

This clone was seen ten or more times. The chain uses TRBV10-2 and TRBJ2-7; 13 positions agree with TRBD2. The CDR3 runs to 16 residues. Per the germline V gene, CDR1 is WSHSY and CDR2 is SAAADI. J lost 7 bases, V lost 3 bases, and 9 bases had no gene match. This CDR3 reads CASSETEGLAGEEQYF. The CDR3 DNA is TGCGCCAGCAGTGAAACGGAAGGACTAGCGGGAGAAGAGCAGTACTTC.

The genes are TRBV3-1 (or the pseudogene TRBV3-2) and TRBJ2-5; TRBD2 matches at 10 bases. This CDR3 contains 15 residues. V lost 5 bases and J lost 10; bases outside the gene matches: 13. Germline assignment: CDR1 LGHDT and CDR2 YNNKEL (reference sequence). The CDR3 sequence: CASSSRDSGGRDQYF. In nucleotides, the CDR3 is TGTGCCAGCAGCAGCCGTGATAGCGGGGGGAGAGACCAGTACTTC.

The chain combines TRBV5-1 with TRBJ2-5; tentative D call: TRBD1 (6 bases). CDR1 is SGHRS, CDR2 YFSETQ, per germline. The CDR3 has 15 residues. V lost 0 bases, J lost 8 bases, and 17 bases lay in between. CDR3 sequence (DNA): TGCGCCAGCAGCTTGGTGGGGGCCCCCCAGGTAACCCAGTACTTC. This sequence encodes CASSLVGAPQVTQYF.

This clone occurred once. The chain has TRBV2 and TRBJ2-4; D may be TRBD1 (5 bases). Germline CDR1 is SNHLY and CDR2 is FYNNEI. The CDR3 consists of 14 residues. The ends were cut back, 2 bases at V and 2 bases at J, with 7 bases in the middle. This CDR3 reads CASSERQTKNIQYF. The DNA for the CDR3 is TGTGCCAGCAGTGAACGACAGACCAAAAACATTCAGTACTTC.

V is TRBV20-1 and J is TRBJ1-5; the D gene is possibly TRBD1 (5 bases). This CDR3 contains 14 residues. Trimming took off 3 bases at V and 2 bases at J, with 11 bases between the two ends. Germline CDR1 is DFQATT and CDR2 is SNEGSKA (reference sequence). The CDR3 here is CSASIRVRNQPQHF. For the CDR3, the DNA is TGCAGTGCTAGTATCAGGGTGCGCAATCAGCCCCAGCATTTT.

This rearrangement joins TRBV15 to TRBJ1-6; 9 nucleotides line up with TRBD1. V lost 1 base, J lost 10 bases, and 8 bases stayed unmatched. Germline CDR1 is LNHNV and CDR2 is YYDKDF (reference sequence). This CDR3 has 16 residues. The CDR3 region has the DNA TGTGCCACCAGCAGAGGACCGGGACAGGGAGAATCACCCCTCCACTTT. The encoded protein is CATSRGPGQGESPLHF.

This clone has just one count. The genes are TRBV28 and TRBJ2-7, with D possibly TRBD2 on 5 matching bases. Trimming stripped 3 bases from V and 0 bases from J, with 12 bases between. In germline, CDR1 is MDHEN, CDR2 SYDVKM. This CDR3 contains 15 residues. CDR3 DNA sequence: TGTGCCAGCAGTTTTGCGGGCGAGATCTCCTACGAGCAGTACTTC. It codes for CASSFAGEISYEQYF.

V and J are TRBV23-1 and TRBJ2-1; no definite D call. TRBV23-1 is reported as an ORF; its role is uncertain. This CDR3 is built from 15 residues. V was cut by 3 bases and J by 4 bases, with 13 bases left in between. CDR3 sequence (DNA): TGCGCCAGCAGTCAGGTGGGCAAGGATTACAATGAGCAGTTCTTC. Translated, it gives CASSQVGKDYNEQFF.

The chain links TRBV30 to TRBJ1-5, with 8 bases aligning to TRBD1. Germline CDR1 reads GTSNPN; CDR2 reads SVGIG (reference sequence). The CDR3 contains 13 residues. V lost 2 bases to trimming and J lost 5 bases; unmatched junction nucleotides: 2. CDR3 in amino acids: CAWSSGGDQPQHF. CDR3 sequence (DNA): TGTGCCTGGAGTTCAGGGGGCGATCAGCCCCAGCATTTT.